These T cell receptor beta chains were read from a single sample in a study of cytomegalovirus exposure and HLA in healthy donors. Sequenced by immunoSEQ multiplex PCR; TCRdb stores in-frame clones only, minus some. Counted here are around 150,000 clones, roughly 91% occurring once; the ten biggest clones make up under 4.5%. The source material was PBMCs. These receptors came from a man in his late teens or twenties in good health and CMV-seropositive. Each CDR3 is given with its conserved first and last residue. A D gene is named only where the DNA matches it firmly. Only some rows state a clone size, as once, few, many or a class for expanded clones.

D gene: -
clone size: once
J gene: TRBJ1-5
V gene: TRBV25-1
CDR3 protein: CASSEYRVTNQPQHF
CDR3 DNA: TGTGCCAGCAGTGAATACAGGGTAACCAATCAGCCCCAGCATTTT

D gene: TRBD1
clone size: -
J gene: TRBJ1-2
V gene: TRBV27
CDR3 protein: CASSLVGQGYGYTF
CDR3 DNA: TGTGCCAGCAGTTTAGTTGGACAGGGGTATGGCTACACCTTC

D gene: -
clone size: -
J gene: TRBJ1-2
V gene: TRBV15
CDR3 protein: CATSRDLLMTGDYTF
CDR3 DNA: TGTGCCACCAGCAGAGACCTCCTGATGACAGGTGACTACACCTTC

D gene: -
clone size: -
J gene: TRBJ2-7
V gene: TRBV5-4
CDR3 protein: CASSSSSYEQYF
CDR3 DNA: TGTGCCAGCAGCTCGAGCTCCTACGAGCAGTACTTC

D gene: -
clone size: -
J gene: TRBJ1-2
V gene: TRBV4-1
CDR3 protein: CASSQPVSGNYGYTF
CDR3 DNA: TGCGCCAGCAGCCAACCGGTTTCAGGAAACTATGGCTACACCTTC

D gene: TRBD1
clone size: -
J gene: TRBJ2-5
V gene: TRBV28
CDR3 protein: CASSKIQGASETQYF
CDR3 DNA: TGTGCCAGCAGCAAAATACAGGGGGCCTCAGAGACCCAGTACTTC

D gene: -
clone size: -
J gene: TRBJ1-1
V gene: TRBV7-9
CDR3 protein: CASSSSDSPGTEAFF
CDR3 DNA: TGTGCCAGCAGCTCGAGCGACAGTCCTGGCACTGAAGCTTTCTTT

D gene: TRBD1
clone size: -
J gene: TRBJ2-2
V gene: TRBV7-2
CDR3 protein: CASSLKLGTGATGELFF
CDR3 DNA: TGTGCCAGCAGCTTAAAGTTAGGGACAGGGGCCACCGGGGAGCTGTTTTTT

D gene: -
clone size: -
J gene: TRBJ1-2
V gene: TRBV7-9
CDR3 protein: CASTRRGGYGYTF
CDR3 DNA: TGTGCCAGCACCAGGCGGGGAGGCTATGGCTACACCTTC

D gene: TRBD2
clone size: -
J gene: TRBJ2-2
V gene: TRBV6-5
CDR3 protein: CASRGTSGNTGELFF
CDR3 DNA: TGTGCCAGCAGAGGGACTAGCGGGAACACCGGGGAGCTGTTTTTT